These T cell receptor beta chains were read from a single sample in a study of T cell repertoires in cytomegalovirus infection. MiXCR, run by TCRdb on the reads, gives a single entry per CDR3 protein. Of around 180,000 distinct CDR3 sequences listed, 28% are singletons. Sequencing was carried out using PBMCs. Source of these receptors: a human donor in good health (CMV status not recorded). Some clones in this sample may be carry-over from other donors' samples. The CDR3 runs from the conserved cysteine through the conserved F or W. The D gene is left open where the match is weak. Clone size appears in some rows only: once, few, many, or a class for an expanded clone.

clone_size,d_call,j_call,v_call,cdr3_aa,cdr3_nt
few,TRBD1,TRBJ1-1,TRBV5-1,CASSGRTGGNTEAFF,TGCGCCAGCAGCGGGCGGACAGGAGGGAACACTGAAGCTTTCTTT
NA,NA,TRBJ1-2,TRBV6-6,CASSLGGLGYTF,TGTGCCAGCAGTTTGGGGGGCTTAGGCTACACCTTC
many,NA,TRBJ1-2,TRBV7-2,CASSRSGGYTF,TGTGCCAGCAGCCGCTCGGGAGGCTACACCTTC
many,TRBD2,TRBJ2-7,TRBV7-2,CASSLGPGLAGEQYF,TGTGCCAGCAGCCTTGGCCCGGGACTAGCAGGCGAGCAGTACTTC
NA,NA,TRBJ1-1,TRBV6-5,CASSNHFNRRGDNLVTEAFF,TGTGCCAGCAGTAACCATTTTAATAGAAGGGGCGACAATTTGGTCACTGAAGCTTTCTTT
NA,TRBD2,TRBJ2-7,TRBV20-1,CSARDPSGGHEQYF,TGCAGTGCTAGAGACCCTAGCGGGGGCCACGAGCAGTACTTC
NA,TRBD1,TRBJ2-7,TRBV6-2/TRBV6-3,CASSRQGMNEQYF,TGTGCCAGCAGTCGACAGGGGATGAACGAGCAGTACTTC
NA,NA,TRBJ2-2,TRBV20-1,CSARVPGLENTGELFF,TGCAGTGCTAGAGTACCGGGACTGGAGAACACCGGGGAGCTGTTTTTT
NA,NA,TRBJ2-6,TRBV4-2,CASSQDGSGANVLTF,TGTGCCAGCAGCCAAGATGGTTCCGGGGCCAACGTCCTGACTTTC
many,NA,TRBJ1-1,TRBV7-8,CASSLIGRETEAFF,TGTGCCAGCAGCTTAATCGGGCGGGAGACTGAAGCTTTCTTT
few,TRBD1,TRBJ1-1,TRBV10-2,CASRTPTGQTDTEAFF,TGCGCCAGCAGAACACCTACGGGACAGACCGACACTGAAGCTTTCTTT
few,NA,TRBJ1-2,TRBV7-2,CASSPPDTRRGYTF,TGTGCCAGCAGCCCCCCCGATACCCGACGGGGCTACACCTTC
NA,TRBD1,TRBJ1-2,TRBV20-1,CSATLQGAYGYTF,TGCAGTGCTACTTTACAGGGGGCATATGGCTACACCTTC
NA,NA,TRBJ1-1,TRBV28,CASSLSPEAFF,TGTGCCAGCAGTTTAAGTCCAGAAGCTTTCTTT
NA,NA,TRBJ2-3,TRBV20-1,CSAREISSSIPSTDTQYF,TGCAGTGCTAGAGAGATTAGCTCGAGCATACCCAGCACAGATACGCAGTATTTT
NA,NA,TRBJ2-2,TRBV7-7,CASSRDKGEGGELFF,TGTGCTAGCAGCCGGGATAAAGGGGAAGGCGGGGAGCTGTTTTTT
NA,NA,TRBJ2-1,TRBV9,CASSVQGGGQNYNEQFF,TGTGCCAGCAGCGTACAGGGCGGGGGACAGAACTACAATGAGCAGTTCTTC
once,NA,TRBJ1-1,TRBV19,CASRTHRDEAFF,TGTGCCAGTAGAACCCACAGGGATGAAGCTTTCTTT
many,NA,TRBJ1-3,TRBV7-8,CASSPSGETGNTIYF,TGTGCCAGCAGCCCCTCCGGGGAAACTGGAAACACCATATATTTT
few,NA,TRBJ2-7,TRBV12-3/TRBV12-4,CASSSSVVSEQYF,TGTGCCAGCAGTTCGTCAGTGGTGAGCGAGCAGTACTTC
NA,NA,TRBJ2-7,TRBV11-2,CASSLDSVYEQYF,TGTGCCAGCAGCTTAGATTCTGTCTACGAGCAGTACTTC
few,TRBD1,TRBJ1-1,TRBV19,CASSAGGLAEAFF,TGTGCCAGTAGTGCAGGGGGTTTGGCTGAAGCTTTCTTT
few,NA,TRBJ2-5,TRBV7-3,CASSPLGGLEETQYF,TGTGCCAGCAGCCCACTAGGGGGATTAGAGGAGACCCAGTACTTC
few,NA,TRBJ1-4,TRBV6-5,CASRVRQGNEKLFF,TGTGCCAGCAGAGTAAGGCAGGGCAATGAAAAACTGTTTTTT
NA,NA,TRBJ1-2,TRBV6-5,CASSEGRWGSYGYTF,TGTGCCAGCAGTGAGGGACGCTGGGGATCCTATGGCTACACCTTC
few,TRBD2,TRBJ2-7,TRBV7-6,CASSSTTAGGEQYF,TGTGCCAGCAGCTCTACGACAGCGGGGGGCGAGCAGTACTTC